This T cell receptor beta chain was recovered during a study of PD-L1 blockade in urothelial cancer. Repertoires were generated with immunoSEQ multiplex PCR, while TCRdb's copy carries only in-frame clones and drops some. The data hold roughly 60,000 clones, with more than 65% observed a single time. This CDR3 comprises 10 residues. Germline V lookup: CDR1 MDHEN, CDR2 SYDVKM. The germline V and J ends were trimmed by 5 bases and 6 bases, with 4 bases remaining between them. V usage is TRBV28 and J usage is TRBJ1-2; D not resolved. Here the sequenced sample was PBMCs, taken around atezolizumab (anti-PD-L1) treatment. This sequence was found in a man between 70 and 80 years old with urothelial cancer. CDR3 amino acids: CASSLDGYTF. Written as DNA, the CDR3 is TGTGCCAGCAGTCTCGATGGCTACACCTTC.